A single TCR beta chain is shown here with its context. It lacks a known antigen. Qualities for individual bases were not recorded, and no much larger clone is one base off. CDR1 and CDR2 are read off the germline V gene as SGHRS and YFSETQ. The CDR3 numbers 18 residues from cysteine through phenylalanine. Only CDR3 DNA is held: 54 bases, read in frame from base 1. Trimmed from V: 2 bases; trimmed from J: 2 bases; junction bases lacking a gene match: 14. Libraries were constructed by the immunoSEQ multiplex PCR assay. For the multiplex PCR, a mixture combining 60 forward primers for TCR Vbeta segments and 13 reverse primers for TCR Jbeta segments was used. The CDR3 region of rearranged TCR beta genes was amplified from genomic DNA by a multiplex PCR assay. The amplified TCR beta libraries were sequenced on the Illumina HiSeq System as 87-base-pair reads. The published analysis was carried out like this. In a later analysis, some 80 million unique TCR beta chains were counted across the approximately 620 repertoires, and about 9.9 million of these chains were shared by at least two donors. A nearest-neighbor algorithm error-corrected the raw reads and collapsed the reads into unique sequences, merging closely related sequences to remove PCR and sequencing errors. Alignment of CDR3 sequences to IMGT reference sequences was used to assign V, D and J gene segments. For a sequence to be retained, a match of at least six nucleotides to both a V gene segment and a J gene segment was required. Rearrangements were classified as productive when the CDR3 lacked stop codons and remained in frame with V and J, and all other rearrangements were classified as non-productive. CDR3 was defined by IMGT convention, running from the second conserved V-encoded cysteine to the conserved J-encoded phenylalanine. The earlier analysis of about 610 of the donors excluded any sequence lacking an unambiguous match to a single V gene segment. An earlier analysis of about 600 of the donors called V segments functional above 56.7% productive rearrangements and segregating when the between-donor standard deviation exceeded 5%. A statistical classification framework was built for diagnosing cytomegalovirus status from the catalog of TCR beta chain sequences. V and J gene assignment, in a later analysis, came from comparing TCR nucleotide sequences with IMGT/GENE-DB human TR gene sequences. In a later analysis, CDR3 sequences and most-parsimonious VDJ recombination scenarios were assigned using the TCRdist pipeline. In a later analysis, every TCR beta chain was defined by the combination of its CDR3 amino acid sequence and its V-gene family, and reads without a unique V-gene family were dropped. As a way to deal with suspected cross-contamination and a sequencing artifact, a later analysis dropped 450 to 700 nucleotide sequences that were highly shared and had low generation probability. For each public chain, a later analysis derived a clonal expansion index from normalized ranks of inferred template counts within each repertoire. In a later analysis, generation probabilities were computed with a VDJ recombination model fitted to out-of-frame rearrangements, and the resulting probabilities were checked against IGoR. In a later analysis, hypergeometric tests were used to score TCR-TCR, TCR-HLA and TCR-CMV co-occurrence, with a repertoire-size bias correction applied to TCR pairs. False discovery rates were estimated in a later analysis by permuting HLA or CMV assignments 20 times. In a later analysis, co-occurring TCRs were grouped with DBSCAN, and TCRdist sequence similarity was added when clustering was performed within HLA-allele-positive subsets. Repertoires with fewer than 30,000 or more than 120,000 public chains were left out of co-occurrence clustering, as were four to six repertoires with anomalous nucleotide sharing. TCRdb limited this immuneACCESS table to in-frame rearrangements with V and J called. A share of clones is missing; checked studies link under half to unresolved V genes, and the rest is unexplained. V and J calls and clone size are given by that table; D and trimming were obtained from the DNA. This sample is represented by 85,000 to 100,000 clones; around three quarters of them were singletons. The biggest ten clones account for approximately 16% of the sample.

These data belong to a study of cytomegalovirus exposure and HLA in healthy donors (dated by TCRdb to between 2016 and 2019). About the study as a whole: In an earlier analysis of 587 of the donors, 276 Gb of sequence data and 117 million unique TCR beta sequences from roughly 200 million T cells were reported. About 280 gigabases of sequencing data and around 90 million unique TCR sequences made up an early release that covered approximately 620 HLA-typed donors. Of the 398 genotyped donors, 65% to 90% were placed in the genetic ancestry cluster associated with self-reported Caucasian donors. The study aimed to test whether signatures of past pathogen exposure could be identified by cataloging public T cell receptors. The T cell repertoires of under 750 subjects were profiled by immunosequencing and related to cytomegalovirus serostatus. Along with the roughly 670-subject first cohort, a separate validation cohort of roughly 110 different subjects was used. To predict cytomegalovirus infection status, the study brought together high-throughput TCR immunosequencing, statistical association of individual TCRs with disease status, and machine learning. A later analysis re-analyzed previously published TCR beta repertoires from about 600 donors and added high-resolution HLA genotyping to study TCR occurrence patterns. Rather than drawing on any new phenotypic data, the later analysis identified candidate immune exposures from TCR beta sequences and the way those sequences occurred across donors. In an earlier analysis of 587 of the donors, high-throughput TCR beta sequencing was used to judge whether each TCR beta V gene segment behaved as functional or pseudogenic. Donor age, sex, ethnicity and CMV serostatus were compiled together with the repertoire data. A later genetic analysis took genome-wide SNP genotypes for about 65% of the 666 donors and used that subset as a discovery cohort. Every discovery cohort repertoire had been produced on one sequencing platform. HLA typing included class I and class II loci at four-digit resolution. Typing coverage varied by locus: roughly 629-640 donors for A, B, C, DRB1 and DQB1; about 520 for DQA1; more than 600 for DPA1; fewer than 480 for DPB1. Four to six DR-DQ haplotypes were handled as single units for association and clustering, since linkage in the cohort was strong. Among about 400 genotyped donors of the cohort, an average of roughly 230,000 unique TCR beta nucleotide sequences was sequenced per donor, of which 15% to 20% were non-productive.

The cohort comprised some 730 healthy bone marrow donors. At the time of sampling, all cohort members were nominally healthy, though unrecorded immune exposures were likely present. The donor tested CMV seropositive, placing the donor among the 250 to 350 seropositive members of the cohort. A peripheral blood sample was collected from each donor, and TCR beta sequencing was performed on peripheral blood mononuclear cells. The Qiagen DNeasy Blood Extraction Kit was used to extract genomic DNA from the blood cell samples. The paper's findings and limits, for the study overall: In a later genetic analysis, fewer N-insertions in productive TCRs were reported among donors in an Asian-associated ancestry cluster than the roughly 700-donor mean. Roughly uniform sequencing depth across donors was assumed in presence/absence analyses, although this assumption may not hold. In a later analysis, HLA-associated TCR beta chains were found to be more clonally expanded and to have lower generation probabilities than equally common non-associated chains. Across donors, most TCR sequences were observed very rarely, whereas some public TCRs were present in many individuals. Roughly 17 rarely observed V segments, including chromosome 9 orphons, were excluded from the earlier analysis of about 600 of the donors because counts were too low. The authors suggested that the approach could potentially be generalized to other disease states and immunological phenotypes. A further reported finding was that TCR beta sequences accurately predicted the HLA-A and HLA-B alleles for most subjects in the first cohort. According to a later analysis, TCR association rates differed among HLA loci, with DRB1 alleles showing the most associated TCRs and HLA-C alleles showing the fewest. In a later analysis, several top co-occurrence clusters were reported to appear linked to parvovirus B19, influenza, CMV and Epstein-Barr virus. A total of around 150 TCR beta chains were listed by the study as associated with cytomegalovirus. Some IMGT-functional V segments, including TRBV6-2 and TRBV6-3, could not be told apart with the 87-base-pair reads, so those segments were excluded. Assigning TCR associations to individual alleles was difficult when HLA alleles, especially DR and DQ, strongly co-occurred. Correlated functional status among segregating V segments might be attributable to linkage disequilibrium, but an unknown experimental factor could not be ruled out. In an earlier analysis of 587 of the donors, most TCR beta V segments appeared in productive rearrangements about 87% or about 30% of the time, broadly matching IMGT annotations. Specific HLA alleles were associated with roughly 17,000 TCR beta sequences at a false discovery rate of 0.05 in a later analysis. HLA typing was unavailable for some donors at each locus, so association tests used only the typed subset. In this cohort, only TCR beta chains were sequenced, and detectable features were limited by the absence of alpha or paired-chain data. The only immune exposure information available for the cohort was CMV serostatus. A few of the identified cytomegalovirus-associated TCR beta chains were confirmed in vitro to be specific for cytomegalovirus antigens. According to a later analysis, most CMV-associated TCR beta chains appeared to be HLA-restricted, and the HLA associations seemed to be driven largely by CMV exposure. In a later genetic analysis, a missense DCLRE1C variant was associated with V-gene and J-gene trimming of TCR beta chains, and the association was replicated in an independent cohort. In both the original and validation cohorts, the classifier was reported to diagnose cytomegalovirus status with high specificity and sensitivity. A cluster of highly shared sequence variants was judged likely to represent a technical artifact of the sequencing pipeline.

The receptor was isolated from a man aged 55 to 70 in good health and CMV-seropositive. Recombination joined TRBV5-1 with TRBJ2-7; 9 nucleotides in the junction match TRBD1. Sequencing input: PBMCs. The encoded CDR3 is CASSLSGTGTLDAYEQYF. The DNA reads TGCGCCAGCAGCTTATCCGGGACAGGGACTTTAGATGCCTACGAGCAGTACTTC. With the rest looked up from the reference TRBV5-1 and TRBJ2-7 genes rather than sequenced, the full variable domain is KAGVTQTPRYLIKTRGQQVTLSCSPISGHRSVSWYQQTPGQGLQFLFEYFSETQRNKGNFPGRFSGRQFSNSRSEMNVSTLELGDSALYLCASSLSGTGTLDAYEQYFGPGTRLTVT.